One sample yielded the 22 T cell receptor beta chains listed below, sequenced in a study of post-analysis software for immune sequencing data. Points from the study as a whole: Roughly five TRBV segments occurring more often in patients than controls included TRBV5-6, TRBV5-1 and TRBV20-1.

Libraries were made from TCR beta cDNA, and they carried unique molecular identifiers. TCRdb analysed the PCR reads with MiXCR anew, one entry per CDR3 protein. This table has about 430,000 distinct CDR3 sequences, roughly 38% appearing once. Their target antigens are unknown. Sequencing was carried out using blood. Source of these receptors: a girl aged 2-10 years with multiple sclerosis.

A few counts support this clonotype. The chain joins TRBV7-8 to TRBJ1-4; possible D gene TRBD1, 6 bases. CDR1 is SGHVS, CDR2 FQNEAQ, per germline. There are 15 residues in the CDR3. Deletions cut 5 bases from V and 3 bases from J, with 13 bases between. CDR3: CASSLRDRPNEKLFF. CDR3 nucleotide sequence: TGTGCCAGCAGCCTGAGAGACAGGCCTAATGAAAAACTGTTTTTT. Combining the CDR3 with reference TRBV7-8 and TRBJ1-4 gives the whole variable domain GAGVSQSPRYKVAKRGQDVALRCDPISGHVSLFWYQQALGQGPEFLTYFQNEAQLDKSGLPSDRFFAERPEGSVSTLKIQRTQQEDSAVYLCASSLRDRPNEKLFFGSGTQLSVL.

This CDR3 reads CASSPGASGNTIYF. The CDR3 nucleotides are TGTGCCAGCAGTCCAGGGGCCTCCGGAAACACCATATATTTT. The J gene is TRBJ1-3, the V gene TRBV12-3 or TRBV12-4; a possible D gene is TRBD1 (6 bases). The germline V and J ends were trimmed by 5 bases and 4 bases, with 12 bases remaining between them. The CDR3 spans 14 residues.

This CDR3 is CASTLGDRGTDTQYF. The DNA of the CDR3 is TGTGCCAGCACCCTAGGGGACAGGGGAACCGATACGCAGTATTTT. The chain joins TRBV5-6 to TRBJ2-3, with 10 bases identical to TRBD1. The germline CDR1 and CDR2 sequences are SGHDT and YYEEEE. CDR3 size: 15 residues. The junction had 10 bases not matched to a gene; V was cut back by 6 bases and J by 6 bases.

The genes are TRBV20-1 and TRBJ2-3; the D gene is possibly TRBD2 (5 bases). V lost 0 bases and J lost 2, with 12 bases in between. Germline loops: CDR1 DFQATT, CDR2 SNEGSKA (reference sequence). The CDR3 is 15 residues long. The CDR3 DNA is TGCAGTGCTAGAGACGGGGAAGAGCTCACAGATACGCAGTATTTT. Its translation: CSARDGEELTDTQYF.

This clonotype was observed a handful of times. The junction differs from germline at one of its ends, possibly a read error. This chain uses TRBV2 with TRBJ1-2; 7 bases are shared with TRBD1. The CDR3 is made up of 13 amino acids. Germline CDR1 is SNHLY and CDR2 is FYNNEI. CDR3 protein: CASRDRAIHGYTF. CDR3 in DNA: TGTGCCAGCCGTGACAGGGCGATTCATGGCTACACCTTC.

The gene calls are TRBV4-3 and TRBJ1-6; D remains ambiguous. The CDR3 runs 15 residues. CDR1 LGHNA and CDR2 YSLEER come from the germline V gene. V was cut by 0 bases and J by 5 bases, with 8 bases left in between. The CDR3 protein is CASSQDRPDNSPLHF. DNA of the CDR3: TGCGCCAGCAGCCAAGATCGGCCAGATAATTCACCCCTCCACTTT.

A few counts support this clonotype. CDR3 protein: CASSRLSSYNEQFF. The CDR3 DNA reads TGCGCCAGCAGCCGGCTCAGCTCCTACAATGAGCAGTTCTTC. J is TRBJ2-1 and V is TRBV4-1; D is ambiguous. V lost 4 bases and J 0 bases, leaving 7 bases between the germline ends. Germline V gene data show CDR1 as MGHRA and CDR2 as YSYEKL. This CDR3 is 14 amino acids long.

The sample holds a few counts of this clonotype. This chain uses TRBV7-2 with TRBJ2-4, with unresolved D. CDR3 size: 15 residues. V dropped 2 bases and J dropped 4 bases, with 12 bases sitting between them. Germline CDR1 SGHTA, CDR2 FQGNSA. The CDR3 loop reads CASSLFQAGKNIQYF. The CDR3 region has the DNA TGTGCCAGCAGCTTATTTCAGGCTGGGAAAAACATTCAGTACTTC.

V and J are TRBV4-1 and TRBJ1-4; D is unresolved. Germline CDR1 is MGHRA and CDR2 is YSYEKL. V was clipped by 0 bases and J by 4 bases, with 12 bases between them. CDR3 length equals 16 residues. The CDR3 spells CASSQDSRIINEKLFF. The CDR3 region has the DNA TGCGCCAGCAGCCAAGACTCTCGGATAATTAATGAAAAACTGTTTTTT.

V is TRBV7-2 and J is TRBJ2-7; 9 bases map to TRBD2. V was pared by 5 bases and J by 6 bases, with 8 bases of the junction left unmatched. The length of the CDR3 is 14 residues. The germline V gene has CDR1 SGHTA and CDR2 FQGNSA. The CDR3: CASSVGLADCEQYF. CDR3 DNA: TGTGCCAGCAGCGTGGGACTAGCAGACTGCGAGCAGTACTTC. Filled out from reference TRBV7-2 and TRBJ2-7, the complete variable domain reads GAGVSQSPSNKVTEKGKDVELRCDPISGHTALYWYRQSLGQGLEFLIYFQGNSAPDKSGLPSDRFSAERTGGSVSTLTIQRTQQEDSAVYLCASSVGLADCEQYFGPGTRLTVT.

This clonotype was seen a single time. The gene calls are TRBV14 and TRBJ2-5; 7 bases map to TRBD2. There are 14 residues in the CDR3. Germline values: CDR1 SGHDN, CDR2 FVKESK. The J segment lost 11 bases and the V segment lost 0 bases, leaving 9 bases of the junction unmatched. The CDR3 DNA reads as TGTGCCAGCAGCCAAGAACGGGACTACCCGTGGCAGTACTTC. As protein: CASSQERDYPWQYF.

The chain is built from TRBV18 and TRBJ2-1; 7 bases line up with TRBD1. V gave up 3 bases and J gave up 8 bases; unmatched junction bases: 10. Germline CDR1 reads KGHSH; CDR2 reads LQKENI. This CDR3 has 15 amino acids. The CDR3 coding sequence is TGTGCCAGCTCACCGCAACAGGGGTTTAAGGATGAGCAGTTCTTC. This sequence encodes CASSPQQGFKDEQFF.

The gene calls are TRBV6-5 and TRBJ2-3, with 14 bases matching TRBD2. The V gene end was trimmed by 2 bases and the J gene end by 2 bases; junction bases not matched to a gene: 9. This CDR3 region has 19 residues. The germline CDR1 and CDR2 sequences are MNHEY and SVGAGI. CDR3 region: CASSYQTPGLAGVTDTQYF. CDR3 DNA: TGTGCCAGCAGTTACCAGACACCGGGACTAGCGGGAGTCACAGATACGCAGTATTTT.

J is TRBJ1-1 and V is TRBV9; D uncertain. The CDR3 has 14 residues. Trimming took 2 bases from V and 1 from J, leaving 9 bases between them. Germline CDR1 SGDLS, CDR2 YYNGEE. The CDR3 nucleotides are TGTGCCAGCAGCGTTCGGGGTTCGAACACTGAAGCTTTCTTT. Protein: CASSVRGSNTEAFF. The full variable domain, rest sourced from reference TRBV9 and TRBJ1-1, is DSGVTQTPKHLITATGQRVTLRCSPRSGDLSVYWYQQSLDQGLQFLIQYYNGEERAKGNILERFSAQQFPDLHSELNLSSLELGDSALYFCASSVRGSNTEAFFGQGTRLTVV.

V is TRBV7-9 and J is TRBJ2-7, with 9 bases lining up with TRBD2. Germline V gene sequence: CDR1 SEHNR, CDR2 FQNEAQ (reference sequence). V shed 7 bases, J shed 1 base, and the junction held 5 bases outside the gene matches. The CDR3 has 14 residues. The CDR3 DNA is TGTGCCAGCAACATAGCGGGAGAGTCCTACGAGCAGTACTTC. Its translation: CASNIAGESYEQYF. The entire variable domain, with the rest obtained from reference TRBV7-9 and TRBJ2-7, is as follows: DTGVSQNPRHKITKRGQNVTFRCDPISEHNRLYWYRQTLGQGPEFLTYFQNEAQLEKSRLLSDRFSAERPKGSFSTLEIQRTEQGDSAMYLCASNIAGESYEQYFGPGTRLTVT.

This clonotype was observed a handful of times. This sequence joins TRBV7-2 and TRBJ2-3, with D maybe TRBD1 (5 bases). V lost 2 bases and J lost 14, with 17 bases in between. The germline gives CDR1 SGHTA, CDR2 FQGNSA. CDR3 size: 13 residues. In DNA form, the CDR3 reads TGTGCCAGCAGCTTACAACAGGAACCAATAGGGTATTTT. It encodes CASSLQQEPIGYF.

This clonotype was recorded a few times. This sequence joins TRBV20-1 and TRBJ2-5; D gene ambiguous. Germline V gene sequence: CDR1 DFQATT, CDR2 SNEGSKA (reference sequence). V dropped 0 bases and J dropped 5 bases, with 7 bases sitting between them. The CDR3 length is 12 residues. The CDR3 DNA reads as TGCAGTGCTAGAGATAACGGCGAGACCCAGTACTTC. Translating it yields CSARDNGETQYF.

The chain carries TRBV18 and TRBJ2-4, with D perhaps matching TRBD1 (6 bases). CDR1 and CDR2 (germline): KGHSH, LQKENI. Trimming shortened V by 6 bases and J by 9 bases, and 21 bases separated the two germline ends. This CDR3 contains 15 residues. CDR3 region: CASSSNRDETSIQYF. As DNA, the CDR3 is TGTGCCAGCTCCTCCAACAGGGACGAGACGTCCATTCAGTACTTC.

The V gene is TRBV5-1, the J gene TRBJ1-5; maybe TRBD1 (6 bases). The CDR3 is 14 residues long. Germline values: CDR1 SGHRS, CDR2 YFSETQ. Trimming removed 0 bases at V and 6 bases at J, with 10 bases between. The CDR3 bases are TGCGCCAGCAGCTTGGACCAGGGGAGTCAGCCCCAGCATTTT. Translation: CASSLDQGSQPQHF.

The CDR3 region has the DNA TGCAGTGCTAGAGAGCAGGGTGGCTACACCTTC. Translated: CSAREQGGYTF. The V gene is TRBV20-1, the J gene TRBJ1-2; TRBD1 is a possible D gene (5 bases). The CDR3 runs 11 residues. Per the germline V gene, CDR1 is DFQATT and CDR2 is SNEGSKA (reference sequence). Trimming shortened V by 0 bases and J by 7 bases, and 6 bases separated the two germline ends.

The chain has TRBV2 and TRBJ2-3; D not certain. CDR1 and CDR2 from the germline V gene are SNHLY and FYNNEI. Trimming left V 8 bases short and J 0 bases short, with 12 bases between. The CDR3 contains 14 residues. DNA of the CDR3: TGTGCCAGCTCGGACGGCCTCAGCACAGATACGCAGTATTTT. It codes for CASSDGLSTDTQYF. Full variable domain (rest looked up from reference TRBV2 and TRBJ2-3): EPEVTQTPSHQVTQMGQEVILRCVPISNHLYFYWYRQILGQKVEFLVSFYNNEISEKSEIFDDQFSVERPDGSNFTLKIRSTKLEDSAMYFCASSDGLSTDTQYFGPGTRLTVL.

The V and J genes are TRBV5-1 and TRBJ2-1; perhaps TRBD2 as D (5 bases). Looked up from germline, CDR1 is SGHRS and CDR2 is YFSETQ. The CDR3 spans 13 residues. V was clipped by 7 bases and J by 0 bases, with 8 bases between them. CDR3 in amino acids: CASRGSSYNEQFF. The CDR3 nucleotides are TGCGCCAGCCGTGGGAGCTCCTACAATGAGCAGTTCTTC. The variable domain in full, completed from reference TRBV5-1 and TRBJ2-1, reads KAGVTQTPRYLIKTRGQQVTLSCSPISGHRSVSWYQQTPGQGLQFLFEYFSETQRNKGNFPGRFSGRQFSNSRSEMNVSTLELGDSALYLCASRGSSYNEQFFGPGTRLTVL.